The next 10 T cell receptor beta chains were all read from a single sample in a study of blood T cell repertoires in COVID-19. Generated by immunoSEQ multiplex PCR, the TCRdb table keeps only in-frame clones and is missing some. The sample records 260,000 or so clones, roughly 89% being singletons. Sequenced input: PBMCs or T cells enriched from blood (not recorded which). The source of these receptors is a woman aged 25 to 45 with acute COVID-19.

This chain connects TRBV28 to TRBJ2-7; 14 bases map to TRBD2. The CDR3 runs to 15 residues. The germline V gene has CDR1 MDHEN and CDR2 SYDVKM. J lost 3 bases, V lost 4 bases, and 2 bases had no gene match. CDR3 sequence: CASSSGTSGGYEQYF. CDR3 coding DNA: TGTGCCAGCAGTTCCGGGACTAGCGGGGGCTACGAGCAGTACTTC.

The rearrangement uses TRBV6-5 and TRBJ2-1; D is possibly TRBD2 (6 bases). V lost 3 bases, J lost 3 bases, and 12 bases lay in between. The CDR3 extends over 15 amino acids. Germline CDR1 MNHEY, CDR2 SVGAGI. In DNA form, the CDR3 reads TGTGCCAGCAGTTATGTGCAGGGACTCTACAATGAGCAGTTCTTC. The encoded protein is CASSYVQGLYNEQFF.

This rearrangement joins TRBV19 to TRBJ2-1, with 7 bases lining up with TRBD1. CDR1 and CDR2 (germline): LNHDA, SQIVND (reference sequence). With V trimmed by 6 bases and J by 5 bases, 7 bases remained unmatched. The CDR3 loop spans 14 amino acids. The CDR3 protein is CASSLTGYNNEQFF. The CDR3 coding sequence is TGTGCCAGTAGCCTGACAGGGTATAACAATGAGCAGTTCTTC. Together with reference TRBV19 and TRBJ2-1, the CDR3 gives the full variable domain: DGGITQSPKYLFRKEGQNVTLSCEQNLNHDAMYWYRQDPGQGLRLIYYSQIVNDFQKGDIAEGYSVSREKKESFPLTVTSAQKNPTAFYLCASSLTGYNNEQFFGPGTRLTVL.

This clone occurred once. The V gene is TRBV5-6, the J gene TRBJ1-2; D is uncertain. The V and J ends lost 4 bases and 4 bases respectively, with 11 bases between them. The germline V gene has CDR1 SGHDT and CDR2 YYEEEE. The length of the CDR3 is 13 residues. The CDR3 reads CASSLAAGYGYTF. As DNA, the CDR3 is TGTGCCAGCAGCCTCGCGGCGGGCTATGGCTACACCTTC.

The chain recombines TRBV19 with TRBJ1-4, with 8 positions matching TRBD1. This CDR3 is built from 15 residues. CDR1 LNHDA and CDR2 SQIVND come from the germline V gene (reference sequence). The ends lost 3 bases at V and 10 bases at J; junction bases unmatched: 10. CDR3 sequence reads: CASSMGRTGRGKLFF. In DNA, the CDR3 is TGTGCCAGTAGTATGGGGCGGACAGGGAGGGGAAAACTGTTTTTT.

This sequence joins TRBV6-5 and TRBJ2-3; no reliable D call. The V and J ends lost 2 bases and 6 bases respectively, with 3 bases between them. This CDR3 has 11 amino acids. Germline V CDR1 and CDR2: MNHEY, SVGAGI. CDR3 amino acids: CASSYRDTQYF. The CDR3 region has the DNA TGTGCCAGCAGTTACCGGGATACGCAGTATTTT.

This sequence joins TRBV19 and TRBJ2-5, with 9 bases matching TRBD2. Germline assignment: CDR1 LNHDA and CDR2 SQIVND (reference sequence). The V segment lost 6 bases and the J segment 1 base; nucleotides outside the gene matches: 0. The CDR3 totals 13 residues. In DNA, the CDR3 is TGTGCCAGTAGGACTAGCGGCCAAGAGACCCAGTACTTC. Translation gives CASRTSGQETQYF.

The chain employs TRBV6-2 or TRBV6-3 and TRBJ2-2; D gene ambiguous. V shed 6 bases and J shed 3 bases, with 8 bases lying between them. CDR1 and CDR2 from the germline V gene are MNHEY and SVGEGT. This CDR3 spans 13 amino acids. The CDR3 region has the DNA TGTGCCAGCAGCCCCTCCTACACCGGGGAGCTGTTTTTT. Translating gives CASSPSYTGELFF.

Worth noting for this clone: One end of the junction does not line up with germline, which may come from a read error. The chain links TRBV30 to TRBJ1-6; 11 bases align to TRBD1. The CDR3 totals 16 residues. Germline V lookup: CDR1 GTSNPN, CDR2 SVGIG (reference sequence). DNA for the CDR3: TGTGCCTGGAAAGGAAGGACAGGGGGCTATGATTCACCCCTCCACTTT. Its translation: CAWKGRTGGYDSPLHF.

The V and J genes are TRBV30 and TRBJ1-5, with TRBD1 matching over 8 bases. V lost 6 bases, J lost 2 bases, and 6 bases stayed unmatched. The CDR3 has 14 residues. Germline CDR1 is GTSNPN and CDR2 is SVGIG (reference sequence). As DNA, the CDR3 is TGTGCCTGTTCGACAGGGGTAGGCAATCAGCCCCAGCATTTT. It codes for CACSTGVGNQPQHF.